This T cell receptor (beta chain) stems from a study of cytomegalovirus exposure and HLA in healthy donors (dated by TCRdb to about 2017). About the investigation overall: According to an earlier analysis of a few hundred of the donors, some 170 million T cells yielded over 100 million unique TCR beta sequences and about 300 Gb of sequence data. Roughly 300 gigabases of sequencing data and tens of millions of unique TCR sequences made up an early release that covered fewer than 650 HLA-typed donors. Of the 350 to 400 genotyped donors, 65% to 90% fell in the genetic ancestry cluster associated with self-reported Caucasian donors. The study was designed to test whether signatures of past pathogen exposure could be identified by cataloging public T cell receptors. Using immunosequencing, the study profiled T cell repertoires from 500 to 800 subjects and related those repertoires to cytomegalovirus serostatus. Besides the first cohort of hundreds of subjects, a separate validation cohort made up of some 110 different subjects was used. To predict cytomegalovirus infection status, the study combined high-throughput TCR immunosequencing, statistical association of individual TCRs with disease status, and machine learning. A later analysis re-analyzed previously published TCR beta repertoires from roughly 630 donors and added high-resolution HLA genotyping to study TCR occurrence patterns. Rather than drawing on any new phenotypic data, the later analysis identified candidate immune exposures from TCR beta sequences and the way those sequences occurred across donors. To decide whether each TCR beta V gene segment behaved as functional or pseudogenic, an earlier analysis of fewer than 750 of the donors relied on high-throughput TCR beta sequencing. Donor age, sex, ethnicity and CMV serostatus were compiled together with the repertoire data. In a later genetic analysis, genome-wide SNP genotypes for about 55% of the roughly 700 donors were used, and that subset was treated as a discovery cohort. All discovery cohort repertoires had been generated using a single sequencing platform. HLA typing included class I and class II loci at four-digit resolution. Typing coverage varied by locus: roughly 629-640 donors for A, B, C, DRB1 and DQB1; more than 500 for DQA1; 600 to 610 for DPA1; roughly 450 for DPB1. Because of strong linkage in the cohort, roughly five DR-DQ haplotypes were treated as single units for association and clustering. Among about 400 genotyped donors of the cohort, an average of roughly 230,000 unique TCR beta nucleotide sequences was sequenced per donor, of which roughly 17% were non-productive. Findings and caveats that apply to the study as a whole: Most TCR sequences were seen in very few donors, while some public TCRs were found in many individuals. The classifier was reported to diagnose cytomegalovirus status with high specificity and sensitivity in both the original cohort and the validation cohort. In a later genetic analysis, fewer N-insertions in productive TCRs were reported among donors in an Asian-associated ancestry cluster than the 666-donor mean. Most CMV-associated TCR beta chains appeared to be HLA-restricted in a later analysis, and the HLA associations seemed to be driven largely by CMV exposure. In vitro tests confirmed that a few of the cytomegalovirus-associated TCR beta chains recognize cytomegalovirus antigens. Correlated functional status among segregating V segments might reflect linkage disequilibrium, but an unknown experimental factor could not be ruled out. The earlier analysis of almost 600 of the donors excluded some 15 rarely observed V segments, including chromosome 9 orphons, because counts were too low. The sequencing pipeline was judged likely to have produced a cluster of highly shared sequence variants as a technical artifact. A further reported finding was that TCR beta sequences accurately predicted the HLA-A and HLA-B alleles for most subjects in the first cohort. The authors suggested that the approach could potentially be extended to other disease states and immunological phenotypes. The presence/absence analyses assumed that sequencing depth was roughly uniform across donors, and that assumption may not be true. An association between a missense DCLRE1C variant and V-gene and J-gene trimming of TCR beta chains was found in a later genetic analysis and replicated in an independent cohort. Because some donors lacked HLA typing at each locus, the association tests relied only on the typed subset. For the cohort, immune exposure information was limited to CMV serostatus. This cohort had only TCR beta chains sequenced, and the lack of alpha or paired-chain data limited which features could be detected. The study gave a list of about 170 TCR beta chains associated with cytomegalovirus. In a later analysis, HLA-associated TCR beta chains showed more clonal expansion and lower generation probabilities than non-associated chains that were equally common. In a later analysis, 15,000 to 20,000 TCR beta sequences were associated with specific HLA alleles at a false discovery rate of 0.05. Some IMGT-functional V segments, including TRBV6-2 and TRBV6-3, could not be told apart with the 87-base-pair reads, so those segments were excluded. In an earlier analysis of several hundred of the donors, most TCR beta V segments were observed in productive rearrangements about 87% or about 30% of the time, broadly matching IMGT annotations. According to a later analysis, TCR association rates differed among HLA loci, with DRB1 alleles showing the most associated TCRs and HLA-C alleles showing the fewest. A later analysis reported that several top co-occurrence clusters appeared linked to parvovirus B19, influenza, CMV and Epstein-Barr virus. Strong co-occurrence of HLA alleles, especially DR and DQ, made assigning TCR associations to individual alleles difficult.

The germline V gene gives CDR1 as ENHRY and CDR2 as SYGVKD. From the cysteine through the phenylalanine, the CDR3 covers 18 amino acids. Just CDR3 DNA is preserved here, 54 bases in frame from base 1. The germline V end is reduced by 2 bases and the J end by 6 bases; junction bases left unmatched: 14. The cohort was made up of approximately 700 healthy bone marrow donors. At the time of sampling, all cohort members were nominally healthy, though unrecorded immune exposures were likely present. The donor tested CMV seronegative, placing the donor among the roughly 400 seronegative members of the cohort. Each donor provided a peripheral blood sample, and peripheral blood mononuclear cells were used for TCR beta sequencing. The Qiagen DNeasy Blood Extraction Kit was used to extract genomic DNA from the blood cell samples. Note on this clone: The specificity of this receptor is unknown. One base away there is no much larger clone; base qualities are not given.

Libraries were made using the immunoSEQ multiplex PCR assay. The multiplex PCR relied on a mix of 60 forward primers for TCR Vbeta segments and 13 reverse primers for TCR Jbeta segments. The CDR3 region of rearranged TCR beta genes was amplified from genomic DNA by a multiplex PCR assay. The Illumina HiSeq System was used to sequence the amplified TCR beta libraries as 87-base-pair reads. The authors' pipeline ran thus. A later analysis counted approximately 84 million unique TCR beta chains across the 666 repertoires, and some 11 million of these chains were shared by at least two donors. To remove PCR and sequencing errors, raw reads were error-corrected and collapsed into unique sequences using a nearest-neighbor algorithm that merged closely related sequences. CDR3 sequences were aligned to IMGT reference sequences to assign V, D and J gene segments. For a sequence to be retained, at least a six-nucleotide match to both a V gene segment and a J gene segment was required. Rearrangements were called productive when the CDR3 lacked stop codons and stayed in frame with V and J; all others were non-productive. Following IMGT convention, CDR3 was defined as the stretch from the second conserved V-encoded cysteine up to the conserved J-encoded phenylalanine. The earlier analysis of about 530 of the donors excluded any sequence lacking an unambiguous match to a single V gene segment. An earlier analysis of 587 of the donors classified V segments as functional when productive rearrangements were above 56.7% and as segregating when the standard deviation between donors was above 5%. A statistical classification framework was built to diagnose cytomegalovirus status from the catalog of TCR beta chain sequences. In a later analysis, TCR nucleotide sequences were compared against IMGT/GENE-DB human TR gene sequences so that V and J genes could be assigned. The TCRdist pipeline was used in a later analysis to assign CDR3 sequences and most-parsimonious VDJ recombination scenarios. In a later analysis, every TCR beta chain was defined by the combination of its CDR3 amino acid sequence and its V-gene family, and reads without a unique V-gene family were dropped. In a later analysis, fewer than 650 highly shared, low-generation-probability nucleotide sequences were removed to address suspected cross-contamination and a sequencing artifact. In a later analysis, a clonal expansion index was calculated for each public chain from normalized within-repertoire ranks of inferred template counts. In a later analysis, generation probabilities were computed using a VDJ recombination model fitted to out-of-frame rearrangements, and the results were checked against IGoR. In a later analysis, TCR-TCR, TCR-HLA and TCR-CMV co-occurrence was scored with hypergeometric tests, and a repertoire-size bias correction was applied to TCR pairs. False discovery rates were estimated in a later analysis by permuting HLA or CMV assignments 20 times. A later analysis grouped co-occurring TCRs with DBSCAN, adding TCRdist sequence similarity when clustering within HLA-allele-positive subsets. Co-occurrence clustering excluded repertoires with fewer than 30,000 or more than 120,000 public chains, plus five with anomalous nucleotide sharing. TCRdb holds this immuneACCESS table with in-frame rearrangements only. Some clones are missing; in checked studies, unresolved V genes explain under half, and the rest has no known cause. D and trimming come from the DNA, and the V and J calls and clone size come from that table. The sample contains fewer than 75,000 clones, approximately 79% of them found a single time. Of the sample, roughly 3% is held by the ten largest clones.

Source material: PBMCs. The TCR originated in a woman aged 25-40 years in good health and CMV-seronegative. The sequence is built from TRBV10-3 and TRBJ1-5, and 9 junctional nucleotides match TRBD1. The CDR3 protein sequence reads: CAISENDGTGLSGQPQHF. The bases are TGTGCCATCAGTGAGAACGACGGGACAGGGCTGAGTGGTCAGCCCCAGCATTTT.